This T cell receptor beta chain appears in the sequencing data of a study of blood T cells in healthy people across ages. Study-level points and caveats: One million T cells yielded diversity estimates that were considered underestimates.

They isolated at least 6 million PBMCs from each sample. The CDR3 is 16 amino acids. Germline lookup yields CDR1 SGHDT and CDR2 YYEEEE. This clonotype is a singleton in its sample. Its antigen is as yet unknown. The junction departs from germline at one end; a sequencing error may be responsible. A second roughly 7 to 11 cycle PCR used barcoded and J-beta primers. Via MiXCR, TCRdb re-called the 5' RACE reads, giving one row per CDR3 protein. The table has about 970,000 distinct CDR3 sequences, roughly half seen once; the top ten hold about 21%. The gene calls are TRBV5-6 and TRBJ2-7, with 7 positions matching TRBD2. The receptor comes from a woman aged 55-75 years in good health. Sequences were obtained from blood. CDR3 amino acids: CAGSLSGTSASYEQYF. In nucleotides, the CDR3 is TGTGCCGGCAGCTTGTCGGGCACTAGCGCTTCCTACGAGCAGTACTTC.